These 17 T cell receptor beta chains share one sample of origin, sequenced in a study of blood T cells in healthy people across ages. A second PCR, run for roughly 7 to 11 cycles, used a sample-barcoded 5' primer plus a J-beta primer mix. TCRdb re-called the 5' RACE reads through MiXCR, storing one row per CDR3 protein. The data contain around 790,000 distinct CDR3 sequences, around 45% of them seen just once; the ten biggest clones take up roughly 18%. The sequenced material came from blood. The origin of the receptors is a man in his sixties in good health.

The sample holds a few counts of this clonotype. This chain uses TRBV4-1 with TRBJ2-7, with TRBD2 identical over 10 bases. The CDR3 has 18 amino acids. V shed 1 base, J shed 4 bases, and the junction held 13 bases outside the gene matches. Germline V gene sequence: CDR1 MGHRA, CDR2 YSYEKL. CDR3 protein: CASSQAPSGGHRVYEQYF. CDR3 bases: TGCGCCAGCAGCCAAGCTCCTAGCGGGGGCCACAGGGTTTACGAGCAGTACTTC.

Only a few counts were recorded for this clonotype. This chain uses TRBV20-1 with TRBJ2-5, with D perhaps matching TRBD2 (6 bases). Germline loops: CDR1 DFQATT, CDR2 SNEGSKA (reference sequence). The CDR3 runs to 13 residues. The ends were cut back, 0 bases at V and 3 bases at J, with 8 bases in the middle. The CDR3 here is CSARDGGEETQYF. The CDR3, as DNA: TGCAGTGCTAGAGATGGAGGGGAAGAGACCCAGTACTTC.

The chain has TRBV6-6 and TRBJ1-2, with D unresolved. Germline values: CDR1 MNHNY, CDR2 SVGAGI (reference sequence). The CDR3 sequence is 13 residues long. With 2 bases removed from V and 3 bases from J, the gap between germline ends came to 7 bases. The CDR3 region is CASSYAGDYGYTF. CDR3 DNA: TGTGCCAGCAGTTACGCTGGGGACTATGGCTACACCTTC.

V usage is TRBV25-1 and J usage is TRBJ2-1, with D perhaps TRBD1 (5 bases). CDR1 and CDR2 from the germline V gene are MGHDK and SYGVNS. CDR3 length: 18 amino acids. V lost 2 bases and J 5 bases, leaving 22 bases between the germline ends. The CDR3 coding sequence is TGTGCCAGCAGTGAAAATAGACATGGGGCCCCCGTCGACAATGAGCAGTTCTTC. Encoded protein: CASSENRHGAPVDNEQFF. Variable domain in full (rest from reference TRBV25-1 and TRBJ2-1): EADIYQTPRYLVIGTGKKITLECSQTMGHDKMYWYQQDPGMELHLIHYSYGVNSTEKGDLSSESTVSRIRTEHFPLTLESARPSHTSQYLCASSENRHGAPVDNEQFFGPGTRLTVL.

This clonotype was seen a handful of times. The chain carries TRBV28 and TRBJ2-1; D ambiguous. The CDR3 covers 14 residues. The V end was cut by 6 bases, the J end by 0 bases, with 9 bases between. Germline values: CDR1 MDHEN, CDR2 SYDVKM. The CDR3 bases are TGTGCCAGCAGACGCTTGAGCTCCTACAATGAGCAGTTCTTC. As protein: CASRRLSSYNEQFF. The full variable domain, its missing parts supplied by reference TRBV28 and TRBJ2-1, is DVKVTQSSRYLVKRTGEKVFLECVQDMDHENMFWYRQDPGLGLRLIYFSYDVKMKEKGDIPEGYSVSREKKERFSLILESASTNQTSMYLCASRRLSSYNEQFFGPGTRLTVL.

This clonotype was seen once. The rearrangement joins TRBV2 to TRBJ2-5; no clear D gene. This CDR3 is built from 14 residues. Per germline, CDR1 SNHLY and CDR2 FYNNEI. V lost 6 bases to trimming and J lost 1 base, with 12 bases between them. The CDR3 region is CASRWTGPQETQYF. Here the CDR3 DNA reads TGTGCCAGCAGGTGGACGGGCCCCCAAGAGACCCAGTACTTC.

This rearrangement joins TRBV20-1 to TRBJ2-5, with 8 bases that match TRBD1. This CDR3 spans 13 amino acids. J lost 12 bases, V lost 6 bases, and 15 bases had no gene match. Germline CDR1 reads DFQATT; CDR2 reads SNEGSKA (reference sequence). DNA of the CDR3: TGCAGTGCCACCGACCAGGGGGCAGCCGAAAAGTACTTC. It is translated as CSATDQGAAEKYF.

This chain uses TRBV6-6 with TRBJ2-7; 7 bases align to TRBD2. Losses at the gene ends were 6 bases for V and 3 bases for J; bases not matched to a gene: 8. This CDR3 has 14 residues. Germline V CDR1 and CDR2: MNHNY, SVGAGI (reference sequence). As DNA, the CDR3 is TGTGCCAGCAGGACGGCTAGCGGAAACTACGAGCAGTACTTC. Protein product: CASRTASGNYEQYF.

This clonotype was counted only a few times. The chain has TRBV5-1 and TRBJ2-7, with 11 bases lining up with TRBD1. Germline V gene lookup returns CDR1 SGHRS and CDR2 YFSETQ. This CDR3 is 14 amino acids long. Losses at the gene ends were 7 bases for V and 4 bases for J; bases not matched to a gene: 7. The CDR3 region is CASGNRDRGYEQYF. The CDR3 bases are TGCGCCAGCGGAAACCGGGACAGGGGGTACGAGCAGTACTTC.

The chain recombines TRBV7-9 with TRBJ1-6, with a weak D call TRBD1 (5 bases). The germline CDR1 and CDR2 sequences are SEHNR and FQNEAQ (reference sequence). Trimming removed 0 bases from V and 9 bases from J, with 15 bases in between. The CDR3 sequence is 16 residues long. CDR3 sequence: CASSLAFGAPGSPLHF. Here the CDR3 DNA reads TGTGCCAGCAGCTTAGCTTTCGGGGCCCCGGGTTCACCCCTCCACTTT.

This clonotype showed up just a few times. This sequence joins TRBV10-3 and TRBJ2-7, with D unresolved. Trimming removed 11 bases at V and 3 bases at J, with 20 bases between. Germline loops: CDR1 ENHRY, CDR2 SYGVKD. The CDR3 has 14 residues. The CDR3 is CALRSGLGGYEQYF. CDR3 DNA sequence: TGTGCCTTACGCTCCGGGCTAGGCGGCTACGAGCAGTACTTC.

The V gene is TRBV7-9, the J gene TRBJ2-1; the match to TRBD2 covers 14 bases. V lost 5 bases to trimming and J lost 12 bases; unmatched junction nucleotides: 15. Per the germline V gene, CDR1 is SEHNR and CDR2 is FQNEAQ (reference sequence). The CDR3 runs to 17 residues. For the CDR3, the DNA is TGTGCCAGCAGCATACTCCGGTGGACTAGCGGGGGGAATCGGCAGTTCTTC. It encodes CASSILRWTSGGNRQFF.

V and J are TRBV20-1 and TRBJ2-1; D not resolved. V lost 8 bases to trimming and J lost 7 bases, with 9 bases between them. The CDR3 length is 10 residues. In germline, CDR1 is DFQATT, CDR2 SNEGSKA (reference sequence). The CDR3 here is CSPLMNEQFF. DNA of the CDR3: TGCAGTCCCTTAATGAATGAGCAGTTCTTC.

This sequence joins TRBV20-1 and TRBJ2-4; TRBD1 matches at 8 bases. The DNA end favors TRBJ2-7, so the J call may be wrong. The CDR3 covers 13 residues. Germline lookup yields CDR1 DFQATT and CDR2 SNEGSKA (reference sequence). This chain's CDR3 is CSGLQGVSSEQYF. The CDR3 DNA is TGCAGTGGCTTACAGGGGGTTTCGAGCGAGCAGTACTTC.

This clonotype was found many times. The chain uses TRBV2 and TRBJ2-3; D perhaps matches TRBD1 (6 bases). The V and J ends lost 7 bases and 6 bases respectively, with 14 bases between them. Germline V gene lookup returns CDR1 SNHLY and CDR2 FYNNEI. This CDR3 is built from 13 residues. The CDR3 loop reads CASIVERGDTQYF. DNA for the CDR3: TGTGCCAGCATCGTCGAGAGGGGGGATACGCAGTATTTT. Using reference TRBV2 and TRBJ2-3 for the parts outside the CDR3, the full variable domain is EPEVTQTPSHQVTQMGQEVILRCVPISNHLYFYWYRQILGQKVEFLVSFYNNEISEKSEIFDDQFSVERPDGSNFTLKIRSTKLEDSAMYFCASIVERGDTQYFGPGTRLTVL.

V usage is TRBV29-1 and J usage is TRBJ2-7, with 8 positions matching TRBD2. The V gene's germline CDR1 is SQVTM and CDR2 ANQGSEA. The CDR3 has 16 residues. V lost 0 bases, J lost 7 bases, and 14 bases stayed unmatched. The CDR3 is CSVEDWAGGETNEQYF. In DNA form, the CDR3 reads TGCAGCGTTGAAGATTGGGCCGGGGGGGAGACCAATGAGCAGTACTTC.

V usage is TRBV10-3 and J usage is TRBJ2-3; TRBD1 agrees at 12 bases. The V and J ends lost 3 bases and 2 bases, in that order; junction bases with no gene match: 3. From germline, CDR1 is ENHRY and CDR2 SYGVKD. CDR3 length equals 16 residues. The CDR3 nucleotides are TGTGCCATCAGTGAACCGGGACAGGGGGCCACAGATACGCAGTATTTT. Translation: CAISEPGQGATDTQYF.